In its sample, the clone carrying this TCR beta chain was seen many times. The data originate from a study of blood T cell repertoires in COVID-19. Study context: There were acute and convalescent COVID-19 samples, and they came from the United States, Italy and Spain. The analysed material was cDNA or gDNA that came from T cells, B-cell-depleted T cells, or PBMCs.

Methods used by the authors: Reference gene primer amplification yielded estimated nucleated cell counts. Measured with immunoSEQ multiplex PCR; TCRdb has only the in-frame clones, and not every one. From that table come the V and J calls and clone size; the DNA was used to work out D and trimming. The sample records 89,000 or so clones, nearly 95% being singletons. The receptor's source is a human donor with active COVID-19. The donor label of this sample is uncertain. Sequences were obtained from peripheral blood.

CDR3 DNA sequence: TGCAGCCCATGCAGGGGCTCCGAGCAGTACTTC. Protein: CSPCRGSEQYF. This rearrangement joins TRBV29-1 to TRBJ2-7, with a possible D match to TRBD1 (6 bases). Germline CDR1 is SQVTM and CDR2 is ANQGSEA. CDR3 length: 11 residues. V was pared by 8 bases and J by 6 bases, with 14 bases between.